This entry lists 26 T cell receptor beta chains sequenced from one sample in a study of blood T cell repertoires in COVID-19. The data were produced by immunoSEQ multiplex PCR, yet TCRdb's version contains in-frame clones alone and is incomplete. Here the sample spans some 43,000 clones, 87% being singletons. Sequences were obtained from peripheral blood. The source of these receptors is a man aged 55 to 70 with active COVID-19.

The count of this clone is one. The chain couples TRBV6-5 to TRBJ1-2; TRBD1 aligns across 7 bases. CDR3 length: 14 amino acids. The V and J ends lost 7 bases and 2 bases, in that order; junction bases with no gene match: 7. Germline V gene data show CDR1 as MNHEY and CDR2 as SVGAGI. In DNA, the CDR3 is TGTGCCAGCACCGGACAGGCTTCCAACTATGGCTACACCTTC. This translates into CASTGQASNYGYTF.

J is TRBJ2-1 and V is TRBV5-1, with 7 positions matching TRBD1. Germline values: CDR1 SGHRS, CDR2 YFSETQ. The J segment lost 15 bases and the V segment lost 1 base, leaving 7 bases of the junction unmatched. CDR3 length: 12 residues. CDR3 DNA: TGCGCCAGCAGCTTGAGAGGACAGGTAGGGTTCTTC. As protein: CASSLRGQVGFF.

The chain recombines TRBV2 with TRBJ1-2, with 9 bases fitting TRBD1. CDR3 length equals 14 residues. Germline trimming cut 6 bases from V and 8 bases from J; bases unmatched to any gene: 10. CDR1 is SNHLY, CDR2 FYNNEI, per germline. CDR3: CASSTGQGRWGYTF. In DNA form, the CDR3 reads TGTGCCAGCAGCACGGGACAGGGACGGTGGGGCTACACCTTC. Filled out from reference TRBV2 and TRBJ1-2, the complete variable domain reads EPEVTQTPSHQVTQMGQEVILRCVPISNHLYFYWYRQILGQKVEFLVSFYNNEISEKSEIFDDQFSVERPDGSNFTLKIRSTKLEDSAMYFCASSTGQGRWGYTFGSGTRLTVV.

CDR3 sequence reads: CASRGQGWDEKLFF. The CDR3 region has the DNA TGTGCCAGCAGGGGACAGGGGTGGGATGAAAAACTGTTTTTT. The gene calls are TRBV2 and TRBJ1-4; 10 nucleotides agree with TRBD1. CDR1 is SNHLY, CDR2 FYNNEI, per germline. This CDR3 has 14 amino acids. V dropped 6 bases and J dropped 6; count of bases not matched to a gene: 4.

V is TRBV19 and J is TRBJ2-5; 7 nucleotides agree with TRBD2. Germline CDR1 LNHDA, CDR2 SQIVND (reference sequence). After removal of 4 bases from V and 2 bases from J, the junction contained 7 bases not matched to a gene. The CDR3 is made up of 15 amino acids. CDR3 coding DNA: TGTGCCAGTAGTAATGTGGTTAGCGGGCAAGAGACCCAGTACTTC. It encodes CASSNVVSGQETQYF.

CDR3: CASSLGLTGGNEKLFF. The CDR3 nucleotides are TGTGCCAGCAGTTTAGGATTGACAGGGGGAAATGAAAAACTGTTTTTT. The rearrangement uses TRBV28 and TRBJ1-4, with 9 bases matching TRBD1. The V segment lost 2 bases and the J segment 5 bases; nucleotides outside the gene matches: 6. The CDR3 contains 16 residues. CDR1 is MDHEN and CDR2 is SYDVKM in the germline V gene.

V and J are TRBV30 and TRBJ1-3; TRBD1 might be the D (5 bases). Germline V gives CDR1 GTSNPN, CDR2 SVGIG (reference sequence). The CDR3 is 15 amino acids. Deletions cut 0 bases from V and 0 bases from J, with 9 bases between. DNA for the CDR3: TGTGCCTGGAGTGTGGGGCCGTCCTCTGGAAACACCATATATTTT. Its protein is CAWSVGPSSGNTIYF.

The J gene is TRBJ1-2, the V gene TRBV7-2; D remains unclear. Per the germline V gene, CDR1 is SGHTA and CDR2 is FQGNSA. Between the trimmed V and J ends, which lost 5 bases and 7 bases, there was a span of 17 bases. The CDR3 consists of 14 residues. The CDR3 region is CASSPGLGEPGYTF. The CDR3 region has the DNA TGTGCCAGCAGCCCGGGTCTTGGGGAGCCTGGCTACACCTTC.

The rearrangement uses TRBV30 and TRBJ1-1; D remains ambiguous. V dropped 2 bases and J dropped 4 bases, with 11 bases sitting between them. Germline CDR1 is GTSNPN and CDR2 is SVGIG (reference sequence). The CDR3 runs to 13 residues. The CDR3 protein is CAWSPSRATEAFF. CDR3 DNA: TGTGCCTGGAGTCCTTCGAGGGCCACTGAAGCTTTCTTT.

V gene TRBV29-1 combines with J gene TRBJ2-7; a possible D gene is TRBD1 (5 bases). Germline V gene lookup returns CDR1 SQVTM and CDR2 ANQGSEA. The CDR3 is 12 amino acids. V shed 6 bases and J shed 1 base, with 10 bases lying between them. The CDR3 protein is CSVTDTSYEQYF. CDR3 nucleotides: TGCAGCGTGACGGACACATCCTACGAGCAGTACTTC.

The rearrangement uses TRBV11-2 and TRBJ2-7, with 8 bases lining up with TRBD1. The CDR3 spans 14 residues. Germline CDR1 and CDR2: SGHAT and FQNNGV. V was clipped by 1 base and J by 5 bases; unmatched bases: 4. CDR3 sequence reads: CASSLGTGLNEQYF. CDR3 sequence (DNA): TGTGCCAGCAGCTTAGGGACAGGGCTGAACGAGCAGTACTTC. The variable domain in full, with the rest retrieved from reference TRBV11-2 and TRBJ2-7, is EAGVAQSPRYKIIEKRQSVAFWCNPISGHATLYWYQQILGQGPKLLIQFQNNGVVDDSQLPKDRFSAERLKGVDSTLKIQPAKLEDSAVYLCASSLGTGLNEQYFGPGTRLTVT.

This clone was seen a handful of times. In nucleotides, the CDR3 is TGTGCCAGCAGTTTAGCCTCCGGTCAGCCCCAGCATTTT. This encodes CASSLASGQPQHF. The rearrangement joins TRBV27 to TRBJ1-5; D gene unclear. V gave up 2 bases and J gave up 6 bases, with 8 bases separating them. This CDR3 contains 13 residues. Germline loops: CDR1 MNHEY, CDR2 SMNVEV (reference sequence).

This chain joins TRBV19 and TRBJ1-5; 8 positions match TRBD1. This CDR3 is built from 13 residues. Germline CDR1 is LNHDA and CDR2 is SQIVND (reference sequence). V lost 5 bases to trimming and J lost 7 bases; unmatched junction nucleotides: 4. This chain's CDR3 is CASSGQGGQPQHF. In DNA, the CDR3 is TGTGCCAGTAGTGGACAGGGTGGACAGCCCCAGCATTTT. Drawing the rest from reference TRBV19 and TRBJ1-5, the complete variable domain is DGGITQSPKYLFRKEGQNVTLSCEQNLNHDAMYWYRQDPGQGLRLIYYSQIVNDFQKGDIAEGYSVSREKKESFPLTVTSAQKNPTAFYLCASSGQGGQPQHFGDGTRLSIL.

The chain links TRBV29-1 to TRBJ1-1; possible D gene TRBD1, 6 bases. Looked up from germline, CDR1 is SQVTM and CDR2 is ANQGSEA. V lost 5 bases and J 3 bases, leaving 16 bases between the germline ends. The CDR3 is made up of 14 amino acids. In DNA, the CDR3 is TGCAGCGTTTGGGAACGACAGGACTACACTGAAGCTTTCTTT. Its protein product is CSVWERQDYTEAFF.

V usage is TRBV2 and J usage is TRBJ2-2, with D tentatively TRBD1 (5 bases). Trimming pared 3 bases from V and 8 bases from J, leaving 13 bases between. There are 14 residues in the CDR3. In germline, CDR1 is SNHLY, CDR2 FYNNEI. The CDR3 is CASSEQGTRGELFF. The CDR3 DNA reads as TGTGCCAGCAGTGAGCAGGGAACACGGGGGGAGCTGTTTTTT.

CDR3 residues: CASSHLGTSGGTTDTQYF. CDR3 coding DNA: TGTGCCAGCAGCCACCTCGGGACTAGCGGGGGGACAACAGATACGCAGTATTTT. The chain carries TRBV5-6 and TRBJ2-3, with 15 bases matching TRBD2. CDR1 SGHDT and CDR2 YYEEEE come from the germline V gene. With V trimmed by 4 bases and J by 3 bases, 9 bases remained unmatched. This CDR3 contains 18 residues.

In its sample, this clone was seen once. The gene calls are TRBV7-2 and TRBJ2-7; 10 bases fit TRBD1. The J segment lost 5 bases and the V segment lost 4 bases, leaving 8 bases of the junction unmatched. Per the germline V gene, CDR1 is SGHTA and CDR2 is FQGNSA. The CDR3 extends over 15 amino acids. This chain's CDR3 is CASSSPWDRGHEQYF. For the CDR3, the DNA is TGTGCCAGCAGCTCCCCATGGGACAGGGGCCACGAGCAGTACTTC.

This chain links TRBV2 with TRBJ2-6, with D hard to call. The CDR3 consists of 14 residues. CDR1 and CDR2 (germline): SNHLY, FYNNEI. Trimming took 2 bases from V and 4 from J, leaving 6 bases between them. DNA of the CDR3: TGTGCCAGCAGTGAACAGTCGGGGGCCAACGTCCTGACTTTC. Its protein is CASSEQSGANVLTF.

This chain joins TRBV12-3 or TRBV12-4 and TRBJ1-1, with D unclear. The CDR3 runs to 13 residues. V lost 3 bases to trimming and J lost 1 base, with 6 bases between them. CDR3 DNA: TGTGCCAGCAGTTTTGGAGCGAACACTGAAGCTTTCTTT. This translates into CASSFGANTEAFF.

In DNA, the CDR3 is TGCAGCGTCCGGGACAGGGGGCGCGGAAACATTCAGTACTTC. Translating it yields CSVRDRGRGNIQYF. The chain combines TRBV29-1 with TRBJ2-4, with 12 bases lining up with TRBD1. This CDR3 has 14 residues. The junction had 6 bases not matched to a gene; V was cut back by 6 bases and J by 6 bases. Germline CDR1 reads SQVTM; CDR2 reads ANQGSEA.

J is TRBJ1-2 and V is TRBV10-3, with TRBD1 matching 8 bases. Germline lookup yields CDR1 ENHRY and CDR2 SYGVKD. The V segment lost 3 bases and the J segment 2 bases; nucleotides outside the gene matches: 2. The CDR3 covers 14 residues. The DNA for the CDR3 is TGTGCCATCAGTGACCCAGGGGGCAACTATGGCTACACCTTC. It translates to CAISDPGGNYGYTF.

The rearrangement uses TRBV7-2 and TRBJ2-2, with D uncertain. V was pared by 5 bases and J by 3 bases, with 16 bases between. This CDR3 contains 16 residues. Germline V gene lookup returns CDR1 SGHTA and CDR2 FQGNSA. In DNA form, the CDR3 reads TGTGCCAGCAGCCAATCCTTCGGGTTGGACACCGGGGAGCTGTTTTTT. Translated: CASSQSFGLDTGELFF. Full variable domain (missing parts from reference TRBV7-2 and TRBJ2-2): GAGVSQSPSNKVTEKGKDVELRCDPISGHTALYWYRQSLGQGLEFLIYFQGNSAPDKSGLPSDRFSAERTGGSVSTLTIQRTQQEDSAVYLCASSQSFGLDTGELFFGEGSRLTVL.

This clone has more than one count but fewer than ten. The chain uses TRBV5-5 and TRBJ1-1, with D possibly being TRBD1 (6 bases). CDR1 SGHKS and CDR2 YYEKEE come from the germline V gene (reference sequence). This CDR3 has 15 residues. V was shortened by 2 bases and J by 4 bases, with 15 bases between the two germline ends. The CDR3 DNA reads TGTGCCAGCAGCTTCCAACAGGGACGGGGCACTGAAGCTTTCTTT. It codes for CASSFQQGRGTEAFF. Looking up the rest from reference TRBV5-5 and TRBJ1-1 gives the full variable domain: DAGVTQSPTHLIKTRGQQVTLRCSPISGHKSVSWYQQVLGQGPQFIFQYYEKEERGRGNFPDRFSARQFPNYSSELNVNALLLGDSALYLCASSFQQGRGTEAFFGQGTRLTVV.

This rearrangement joins TRBV28 to TRBJ2-5; 8 bases are shared with TRBD1. CDR3 length: 13 amino acids. V lost 4 bases and J lost 5; bases outside the gene matches: 3. Germline CDR1 MDHEN, CDR2 SYDVKM. The CDR3 region has the DNA TGTGCCAGCAGTTCAGGGGGCGCCGAGACCCAGTACTTC. It yields the protein CASSSGGAETQYF.

The table lists this clone with a few counts. This rearrangement joins TRBV3-1 (or the pseudogene TRBV3-2) to TRBJ2-7, with a weak D call TRBD2 (6 bases). Trimming removed 4 bases from V and 2 bases from J, with 18 bases in between. Per germline, CDR1 LGHDT and CDR2 YNNKEL (reference sequence). This CDR3 is 16 amino acids long. CDR3 region: CASSRGLGEATYEQYF. CDR3 bases: TGTGCCAGCAGCCGGGGCCTGGGGGAGGCTACCTACGAGCAGTACTTC.

This chain connects TRBV30 to TRBJ1-1, with D hard to call. The V gene lost 4 bases and the J gene lost 2 bases, with 5 bases spanning the gap. Germline V gives CDR1 GTSNPN, CDR2 SVGIG (reference sequence). The CDR3 loop spans 11 amino acids. The CDR3 DNA is TGTGCCTGGATCCAAAACACTGAAGCTTTCTTT. Translating gives CAWIQNTEAFF.